This T cell receptor beta chain was found in a study of cytomegalovirus exposure and HLA in healthy donors. J lost 4 bases, V lost 3 bases, and 4 bases had no gene match. The CDR3 is 15 amino acids. Germline V gives CDR1 MNHEY, CDR2 SMNVEV (reference sequence). Assay: immunoSEQ multiplex PCR; the TCRdb copy retains only in-frame clones and omits some. The sample yields about 150,000 clones, about 94% seen once. V is TRBV27 and J is TRBJ2-7, with 12 positions matching TRBD2. Sequencing was carried out using PBMCs. The source of this sequence is a man aged 18-30 years in good health and CMV-seropositive. CDR3: CASSLTSGSLYEQYF. The DNA of the CDR3 is TGTGCCAGCAGTTTGACTAGCGGGAGTTTGTACGAGCAGTACTTC.